This T cell receptor (beta chain) appears in the sequencing data of a study of cytomegalovirus exposure and HLA in healthy donors. Study-wide results and limits: Overall, 164 TCR beta chains were annotated as cytomegalovirus-associated. Donors belonging to an Asian-associated ancestry cluster reportedly showed fewer N-insertions in productive TCRs than the roughly 670-donor mean, according to what a later analysis found.

Vbeta (60) and Jbeta (13) primers were used in the PCR. TCRdb's table, derived via immunoSEQ multiplex PCR, lists solely in-frame clones and lacks some. The table records roughly 100,000 clones, about 13% of them present only once. The germline V gene has CDR1 SEHNR and CDR2 FQNEAQ (reference sequence). Trimming pared 0 bases from V and 3 bases from J, leaving 14 bases between. The CDR3 contains 16 residues. This clone has a handful of counts. Its antigen is undetermined. The sequencing sample was made of PBMCs. The sequence was collected from a middle-aged man in good health and CMV-seropositive. The chain is built from TRBV7-9 and TRBJ2-5; TRBD2 is a possible D gene (5 bases). CDR3 DNA: TGTGCCAGCAGCTTAGCGCTGTCTAGCTTGGAAGAGACCCAGTACTTC. Translation: CASSLALSSLEETQYF.